The clone carrying this TCR beta chain was counted once. This sample is drawn from a study of technical replicates of blood from several donors. The germline V and J ends were trimmed by 1 base and 2 bases, with 9 bases remaining between them. Per the germline V gene, CDR1 is LNHDA and CDR2 is SQIVND (reference sequence). The CDR3 has 14 residues. Clones were sequenced by immunoSEQ multiplex PCR, and TCRdb holds only the in-frame ones, with some missing. The table records 84,000 or so clones, 93% of them present only once. The specimen was T cells isolated from PBMCs. This receptor was taken from a human donor in good health. The chain recombines TRBV19 with TRBJ2-7, with D maybe TRBD2 (5 bases). For the CDR3, the DNA is TGTGCCAGTAGTATAGGGGGTAGCGCCTACGAGCAGTACTTC. It translates to CASSIGGSAYEQYF.